This entry features one T cell receptor beta chain sequence. Its specificity is unknown. The data were taken from a study of cytomegalovirus exposure and HLA in healthy donors. In the PCR, 60 Vbeta and 13 Jbeta primers were used. The repertoire was sequenced with immunoSEQ multiplex PCR; TCRdb's copy has only in-frame clones and lacks some. The data show under 150,000 clones, approximately 68% seen once. This CDR3 has 18 amino acids. CDR1 is SGHDT, CDR2 YYEEEE, per germline. Unmatched junction bases numbered 12, after V lost 3 bases and J lost 0 bases. Study-wide points: Reported findings show TCR beta sequences accurately forecast HLA-A and HLA-B alleles in most subjects.

Sequencing was done on a sample of PBMCs. The TCR was taken from a man younger than 40 in good health and CMV-seropositive. V usage is TRBV5-6 and J usage is TRBJ2-7, with TRBD2 matching over 10 bases. The CDR3 sequence: CASSWKREGPQSSYEQYF. Here the CDR3 DNA reads TGTGCCAGCAGCTGGAAGCGGGAGGGCCCCCAGAGCTCCTACGAGCAGTACTTC.